The text below deals with one T cell receptor (beta chain). Its antigen is as yet unknown. From germline, CDR1 is SGHDT and CDR2 YYEEEE. The CDR3 runs 16 residues. J gave up 4 bases and V 6 bases, and 11 bases lay outside the gene matches. The data derive from a study of OX40 agonist ivuxolimab in advanced cancers. Across the whole study: It was ivuxolimab, an agonistic anti-OX40 (CD134) antibody, that patients were treated with. All patients had ivuxolimab intravenously every 2 weeks at 0.01 to 10 mg/kg. Three patients got partial responses; one had hepatocellular carcinoma and two had cutaneous melanoma.

Findings of the study overall: Compared with others, partial responders at 0.1-3.0 mg/kg displayed clonal expansion among the lowest.

Profiled with immunoSEQ multiplex PCR; TCRdb holds only in-frame clones, not every one. In the table there are about 65,000 clones, roughly nine tenths of which are singletons. Sequenced here: CD4+ or CD8+ T cells sorted from blood, sampled in a trial of the OX40 agonist ivuxolimab. This clonotype was obtained from an adult with an advanced solid tumor such as melanoma, head and neck, liver or kidney cancer. The rearrangement links TRBV5-6 to TRBJ2-3, with 10 nucleotides matching TRBD1. CDR3 amino acids: CASTQSTGQGSDTQYF. DNA for the CDR3: TGTGCCAGCACCCAGTCAACGGGACAGGGGTCAGATACGCAGTATTTT.